The T cell receptor (beta chain) described here comes from a study of cytomegalovirus exposure and HLA in healthy donors. Both 60 Vbeta primers and 13 Jbeta primers went into the PCR. Clones were sequenced by immunoSEQ multiplex PCR, and TCRdb holds only the in-frame ones, with some missing. The top ten clones hold under 3.5% of a sample with approximately 150,000 clones, roughly 70% of them seen once. V dropped 1 base and J dropped 0 bases, with 10 bases sitting between them. This CDR3 spans 16 amino acids. Germline CDR1 reads LGHNA; CDR2 reads YNFKEQ. This sequence was found in a woman aged 25 to 39 in good health and CMV-seronegative. This chain links TRBV4-2 with TRBJ1-3; D may be TRBD1 (5 bases). The sample comprised PBMCs. As DNA, the CDR3 is TGTGCCAGCAGCCAAGGTATGGACATCTCTGGAAACACCATATATTTT. It specifies CASSQGMDISGNTIYF.